These 20 T cell receptor beta chains came from one sample sequenced in a study of shared clonotypes between healthy human individuals. TCRdb's copy holds only in-frame clones and misses some; the assay was immunoSEQ multiplex PCR. The sample consists of about 2.5 million clones, 85% to 95% of them appearing once. The sample was naive CD4+ T cells from PBMCs. Subset: CD45RA+ positively selected. These receptors were obtained from a man between 18 and 29 years old in good health. Some clones in this sample may be carry-over from other donors' samples.

J is TRBJ2-6 and V is TRBV5-4, with 7 bases that match TRBD1. Germline loops: CDR1 SGHNT, CDR2 YYREEE (reference sequence). The V segment lost 5 bases and the J segment 0 bases; nucleotides outside the gene matches: 11. The CDR3 contains 18 residues. Here the CDR3 DNA reads TGTGCCAGCAGGGGAGAACAGGGGTTACGCTCTGGGGCCAACGTCCTGACTTTC. Its translation: CASRGEQGLRSGANVLTF.

The chain employs TRBV15 and TRBJ2-7; no definite D call. V lost 0 bases to trimming and J lost 0 bases, with 9 bases between them. The CDR3 is 15 residues long. Per germline, CDR1 LNHNV and CDR2 YYDKDF (reference sequence). Here the CDR3 reads CATSRDLLSSYEQYF. The DNA of the CDR3 is TGTGCCACCAGCAGAGATCTGTTGAGCTCCTACGAGCAGTACTTC.

The J gene is TRBJ1-1, the V gene TRBV29-1; D call uncertain. Trimming cost V 4 bases and J 5 bases, with 17 bases left between them. CDR1 and CDR2 (germline): SQVTM, ANQGSEA. The CDR3 has 14 amino acids. The CDR3, as DNA: TGCAGCGTTGTTTTGCGGGTGGGCCAGACTGAAGCTTTCTTT. This encodes CSVVLRVGQTEAFF. Full variable domain (outside the CDR3, taken from reference TRBV29-1 and TRBJ1-1): SAVISQKPSRDICQRGTSLTIQCQVDSQVTMMFWYRQQPGQSLTLIATANQGSEATYESGFVIDKFPISRPNLTFSTLTVSNMSPEDSSIYLCSVVLRVGQTEAFFGQGTRLTVV.

This sequence joins TRBV11-2 and TRBJ2-1; D unresolved. The V end was cut by 5 bases, the J end by 6 bases, with 11 bases between. Germline V gene lookup returns CDR1 SGHAT and CDR2 FQNNGV. CDR3 size: 13 residues. Written as DNA, the CDR3 is TGTGCCAGCAGCCCGCCTTGGATCAATGAGCAGTTCTTC. Residues: CASSPPWINEQFF.

The chain is built from TRBV7-2 and TRBJ2-5; a weak D match, TRBD1 (7 bases). The CDR3 loop spans 15 amino acids. The V gene's germline CDR1 is SGHTA and CDR2 FQGNSA. The V and J ends lost 1 base and 5 bases respectively, with 14 bases between them. The CDR3 DNA reads TGTGCCAGCAGCTTAGGACAGGGACTTGTCGAGACCCAGTACTTC. Its protein is CASSLGQGLVETQYF.

The chain has TRBV28 and TRBJ1-1; TRBD1 is a possible D gene (5 bases). The germline V and J ends were trimmed by 6 bases and 8 bases, with 13 bases remaining between them. The CDR3 totals 12 residues. The V gene's germline CDR1 is MDHEN and CDR2 SYDVKM. The CDR3 reads CASRLDSTEAFF. The CDR3 DNA is TGTGCCAGCAGGCTAGACAGTACCGAAGCTTTCTTT.

With regard to this clone: This CDR3 is also generated by other DNA sequences in the sample. This chain joins TRBV9 and TRBJ2-7, with 7 bases aligning to TRBD2. V lost 0 bases and J lost 1; bases outside the gene matches: 4. Germline-derived CDR1 and CDR2 are SGDLS and YYNGEE. The CDR3 length is 15 residues. As DNA, the CDR3 is TGTGCCAGCAGCGTAGACCCTAGCGGATCCTACGAGCAGTACTTC. Its translation: CASSVDPSGSYEQYF.

V gene TRBV2 combines with J gene TRBJ2-2; D is unclear. The V and J ends lost 1 base and 5 bases respectively, with 11 bases between them. Per the germline V gene, CDR1 is SNHLY and CDR2 is FYNNEI. The CDR3 length is 15 residues. CDR3 DNA sequence: TGTGCCAGCAGTGAAGTGACTGGATCAACCGGGGAGCTGTTTTTT. This codes for CASSEVTGSTGELFF.

J is TRBJ1-1 and V is TRBV2; 7 bases agree with TRBD1. From germline, CDR1 is SNHLY and CDR2 FYNNEI. V shed 2 bases, J shed 7 bases, and the junction held 4 bases outside the gene matches. The CDR3 covers 13 residues. Here the CDR3 DNA reads TGTGCCAGCAGTGAACTAGGGGGCGATGAAGCTTTCTTT. It yields the protein CASSELGGDEAFF. Full variable domain (outside the CDR3, taken from reference TRBV2 and TRBJ1-1): EPEVTQTPSHQVTQMGQEVILRCVPISNHLYFYWYRQILGQKVEFLVSFYNNEISEKSEIFDDQFSVERPDGSNFTLKIRSTKLEDSAMYFCASSELGGDEAFFGQGTRLTVV.

CDR3 coding DNA: TGTGCCAGCAGTTTGCAGGCAGGGTCGACTGGCTACACCTTC. It is translated as CASSLQAGSTGYTF. V gene TRBV28 combines with J gene TRBJ1-2, with D tentatively TRBD1 (5 bases). CDR1 MDHEN and CDR2 SYDVKM come from the germline V gene. Between the trimmed V and J ends, which lost 3 bases and 7 bases, there was a span of 15 bases. The CDR3 is 14 residues long.

The chain has TRBV7-9 and TRBJ1-4; D unresolved. Trimming cost V 4 bases and J 8 bases, with 17 bases left between them. This CDR3 spans 15 amino acids. Per the germline V gene, CDR1 is SEHNR and CDR2 is FQNEAQ (reference sequence). Here the CDR3 DNA reads TGTGCCAGCAGCTCTCGACCACCACCCCAAGAAAAACTGTTTTTT. Encoded protein: CASSSRPPPQEKLFF.

The CDR3 reads CASSWGQGPTEAFF. The CDR3 region has the DNA TGTGCCAGCAGCTGGGGACAGGGCCCCACTGAAGCTTTCTTT. The J gene is TRBJ1-1, the V gene TRBV9; 9 bases match TRBD1. The V gene end was trimmed by 4 bases and the J gene end by 4 bases; junction bases not matched to a gene: 5. The CDR3 spans 14 residues. Germline V CDR1 and CDR2: SGDLS, YYNGEE.

This chain connects TRBV7-6 to TRBJ1-4, with 11 bases lining up with TRBD1. V was pared by 4 bases and J by 8 bases, with 6 bases of the junction left unmatched. This CDR3 spans 15 amino acids. The germline gives CDR1 SGHVS, CDR2 FNYEAQ. The CDR3 here is CASSSRTGGREKLFF. In nucleotides, the CDR3 is TGTGCCAGCAGCTCCCGGACAGGGGGCCGAGAAAAACTGTTTTTT.

The rearrangement links TRBV18 to TRBJ2-4; D is unresolved. Looked up from germline, CDR1 is KGHSH and CDR2 is LQKENI. This CDR3 has 13 residues. The V end lost 1 base, the J end lost 5 bases, and 6 bases lay between the germline ends. The CDR3 region is CASSPLPQNIQYF. The CDR3 nucleotides are TGTGCCAGCTCACCACTCCCCCAAAACATTCAGTACTTC.

J is TRBJ2-1 and V is TRBV7-3; 8 bases line up with TRBD2. Looked up from germline, CDR1 is SGHTA and CDR2 is FQGTGA. The CDR3 spans 17 residues. The junction had 9 bases not matched to a gene; V was cut back by 4 bases and J by 1 base. CDR3 in amino acids: CASSSRPGLGSYNEQFF. The CDR3 DNA reads TGTGCCAGCAGCTCCCGTCCGGGACTAGGGTCCTACAATGAGCAGTTCTTC. Complete variable domain (other parts from reference TRBV7-3 and TRBJ2-1): GAGVSQTPSNKVTEKGKYVELRCDPISGHTALYWYRQSLGQGPEFLIYFQGTGAADDSGLPNDRFFAVRPEGSVSTLKIQRTERGDSAVYLCASSSRPGLGSYNEQFFGPGTRLTVL.

The CDR3 loop reads CASSYSIGGDLAFF. As DNA, the CDR3 is TGTGCCAGCAGTTACTCGATCGGGGGCGATTTGGCTTTCTTT. The chain links TRBV6-6 to TRBJ1-1, with D possibly being TRBD1 (6 bases). Germline-derived CDR1 and CDR2 are MNHNY and SVGAGI (reference sequence). The germline V and J ends were trimmed by 0 bases and 11 bases, with 16 bases remaining between them. This CDR3 spans 14 amino acids.

This rearrangement joins TRBV2 to TRBJ1-1; no definite D call. Trimming removed 7 bases at V and 0 bases at J, with 9 bases between. The germline gives CDR1 SNHLY, CDR2 FYNNEI. The CDR3 has 13 amino acids. CDR3 DNA: TGTGCCAGCAACCCGGGGTTGAACACTGAAGCTTTCTTT. Its translation: CASNPGLNTEAFF.

The rearrangement uses TRBV10-3 and TRBJ1-2, with 8 bases fitting TRBD1. V gave up 8 bases and J gave up 7 bases; unmatched junction bases: 15. The CDR3 contains 15 residues. Germline CDR1 and CDR2: ENHRY and SYGVKD. The CDR3 nucleotides are TGTGCCATCCGAGGGACAGGTTATCTTGAGGGTGGCTACACCTTC. Translation gives CAIRGTGYLEGGYTF.

V gene TRBV7-3 combines with J gene TRBJ2-6, with 9 positions matching TRBD1. CDR1 and CDR2 (germline): SGHTA, FQGTGA. J gave up 1 base and V 5 bases, and 6 bases lay outside the gene matches. This CDR3 is 17 amino acids long. Here the CDR3 DNA reads TGTGCCAGCAGCCAACAGGGGGCGCCGTCTGGGGCCAACGTCCTGACTTTC. It specifies CASSQQGAPSGANVLTF.

This clone was observed a single time. The chain combines TRBV4-1 with TRBJ2-5; D may match TRBD1 or TRBD2 (5 bases each). CDR3 size: 13 residues. Germline CDR1 MGHRA, CDR2 YSYEKL. V lost 6 bases and J 4 bases, leaving 12 bases between the germline ends. CDR3 DNA sequence: TGCGCCAGCAGGGGTGGGGACGGAGAGACCCAGTACTTC. Translating gives CASRGGDGETQYF.